This TCR beta chain is drawn from a study of control samples from healthy donors and cancer patients. The data were produced by immunoSEQ multiplex PCR, yet TCRdb's version contains in-frame clones alone and is incomplete. The sample carries fewer than 95,000 clones, 86% recorded once. The CDR3 covers 14 residues. The germline gives CDR1 SGHVS, CDR2 FQNEAQ. Between the trimmed V and J ends, which lost 1 base and 2 bases, there was a span of 8 bases. Sample: blood. The genes are TRBV7-8 and TRBJ1-2, with D hard to call. The receptor comes from a woman aged 45-59 years in good health. The CDR3 DNA reads TGTGCCAGCAGCTTAGAGACGGGGAACTATGGCTACACCTTC. Protein sequence: CASSLETGNYGYTF.